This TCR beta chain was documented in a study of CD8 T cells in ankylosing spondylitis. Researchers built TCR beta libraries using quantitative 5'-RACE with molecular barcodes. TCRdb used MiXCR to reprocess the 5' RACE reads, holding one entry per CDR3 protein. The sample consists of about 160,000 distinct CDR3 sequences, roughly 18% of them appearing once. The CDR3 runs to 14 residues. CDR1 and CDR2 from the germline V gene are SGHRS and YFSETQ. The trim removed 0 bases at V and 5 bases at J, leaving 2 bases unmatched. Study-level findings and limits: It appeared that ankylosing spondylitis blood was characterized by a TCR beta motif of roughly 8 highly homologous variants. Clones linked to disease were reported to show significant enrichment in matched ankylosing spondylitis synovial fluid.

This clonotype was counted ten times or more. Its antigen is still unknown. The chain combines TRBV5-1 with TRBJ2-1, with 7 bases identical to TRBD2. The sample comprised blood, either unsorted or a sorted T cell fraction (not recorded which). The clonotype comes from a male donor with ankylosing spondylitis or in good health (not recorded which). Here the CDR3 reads CASSLVLADNEQFF. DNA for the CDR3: TGCGCCAGCAGCTTGGTTCTAGCGGACAATGAGCAGTTCTTC.